The next 15 T cell receptor beta chains were all read from a single sample in a study of cytomegalovirus exposure and HLA in healthy donors. Some clones are missing from TCRdb's copy, which holds only in-frame ones; the method was immunoSEQ multiplex PCR. The data show 90,000 or so clones, 75% to 90% seen once. Sequences were obtained from PBMCs. The receptor set was obtained from a man younger than 35 in good health and CMV-seropositive.

The chain employs TRBV13 and TRBJ2-1; TRBD1 agrees at 8 bases. CDR3 size: 15 residues. J was trimmed by 2 bases and V by 6 bases; bases with no gene match: 6. Germline CDR1 reads PRHDT; CDR2 reads FYEKMQ (reference sequence). Written as DNA, the CDR3 is TGTGCCAGCAGTTCAGGACAGGGCGCCTACAATGAGCAGTTCTTC. It encodes CASSSGQGAYNEQFF.

The V call is TRBV30, the J call TRBJ2-2; 11 bases line up with TRBD1. Trimming cost V 8 bases and J 6 bases; bases outside gene matches: 11. Per the germline V gene, CDR1 is GTSNPN and CDR2 is SVGIG (reference sequence). This CDR3 has 15 residues. CDR3 protein: CARAGTGGAPGELFF. In DNA, the CDR3 is TGTGCCCGTGCCGGGACAGGGGGGGCACCCGGGGAGCTGTTTTTT.

The chain joins TRBV30 to TRBJ2-5; perhaps TRBD1 as D (5 bases). V was shortened by 3 bases and J by 1 base, with 15 bases between the two germline ends. Germline CDR1 reads GTSNPN; CDR2 reads SVGIG (reference sequence). CDR3 size: 15 residues. The CDR3 loop is CAWRLRKGFQETQYF. Here the CDR3 DNA reads TGTGCCTGGAGGTTGCGTAAGGGGTTCCAAGAGACCCAGTACTTC. The whole variable domain, remainder taken from reference TRBV30 and TRBJ2-5, is SQTIHQWPATLVQPVGSPLSLECTVEGTSNPNLYWYRQAAGRGLQLLFYSVGIGQISSEVPQNLSASRPQDRQFILSSKKLLLSDSGFYLCAWRLRKGFQETQYFGPGTRLLVL.

The V and J genes are TRBV19 and TRBJ1-5, with 11 bases aligning to TRBD1. Trimming at V came to 7 bases and at J to 7 bases, leaving 12 bases not matched to a gene. Germline CDR1 and CDR2: LNHDA and SQIVND (reference sequence). The CDR3 runs 16 residues. This chain's CDR3 is CASTSAGTGGTQPQHF. The CDR3, as DNA: TGTGCCAGTACTTCTGCTGGGACAGGGGGGACGCAGCCCCAGCATTTT.

This sequence joins TRBV6-5 and TRBJ2-7; D possibly corresponds to TRBD2 (5 bases). Trimming cost V 0 bases and J 2 bases, with 8 bases left between them. CDR1 MNHEY and CDR2 SVGAGI come from the germline V gene. The CDR3 is 14 amino acids. CDR3 sequence: CASSYSGGTYEQYF. The DNA for the CDR3 is TGTGCCAGCAGTTACTCTGGAGGAACCTACGAGCAGTACTTC.

The chain couples TRBV5-4 to TRBJ1-2; 7 bases agree with TRBD1. The J segment lost 5 bases and the V segment lost 3 bases, leaving 4 bases of the junction unmatched. This CDR3 has 13 amino acids. CDR1 is SGHNT, CDR2 YYREEE, per germline (reference sequence). CDR3 in DNA: TGTGCCAGCAGCTACCGGGACAGATATGGCTACACCTTC. Amino acid sequence: CASSYRDRYGYTF.

The chain is built from TRBV6-1 and TRBJ1-5; 8 bases agree with TRBD1. The CDR3 has 15 residues. Germline values: CDR1 MNHNS, CDR2 SASEGT. The junction had 2 bases not matched to a gene; V was cut back by 2 bases and J by 2 bases. In DNA form, the CDR3 reads TGTGCCAGCAGTGAAACGGACAGGGGCAATCAGCCCCAGCATTTT. This codes for CASSETDRGNQPQHF.

The chain is built from TRBV30 and TRBJ1-2; 7 nucleotides agree with TRBD1. The CDR3 has 15 residues. V was pared by 2 bases and J by 5 bases, with 11 bases of the junction left unmatched. The germline CDR1 and CDR2 sequences are GTSNPN and SVGIG (reference sequence). The CDR3 DNA is TGTGCCTGGAGTAGAGGCCCGGGACAGACTTATGGCTACACCTTC. Residues: CAWSRGPGQTYGYTF.

V gene TRBV7-8 combines with J gene TRBJ2-7, with 8 nucleotides matching TRBD1. CDR1 is SGHVS and CDR2 is FQNEAQ in the germline V gene. Unmatched junction bases numbered 13, after V lost 5 bases and J lost 4 bases. The CDR3 is made up of 16 amino acids. The DNA for the CDR3 is TGTGCCAGCAGCCCCCGTGGGGCAGGGGGCGGTTACGAGCAGTACTTC. It codes for CASSPRGAGGGYEQYF.

The chain links TRBV4-2 to TRBJ1-4, with D possibly TRBD1 on 6 matching bases. Trimming pared 5 bases from V and 8 bases from J, leaving 21 bases between. Germline CDR1 LGHNA, CDR2 YNFKEQ. The CDR3 covers 16 residues. The CDR3 spells CASSGEIQGEEEKLFF. CDR3 DNA sequence: TGTGCCAGCAGCGGAGAAATACAGGGAGAGGAAGAAAAACTGTTTTTT.

V usage is TRBV29-1 and J usage is TRBJ2-7; weak D call: TRBD2 (6 bases). Trimming shortened V by 6 bases and J by 0 bases, and 15 bases separated the two germline ends. The length of the CDR3 is 14 residues. The germline gives CDR1 SQVTM, CDR2 ANQGSEA. The CDR3 loop reads CSVPRAEGSYEQYF. CDR3 nucleotide sequence: TGCAGCGTCCCGCGCGCGGAGGGCTCCTACGAGCAGTACTTC.

This clone was counted only a few times. The J gene is TRBJ2-7, the V gene TRBV5-4, with 7 bases identical to TRBD1. With V trimmed by 2 bases and J by 7 bases, 9 bases remained unmatched. Germline-derived CDR1 and CDR2 are SGHNT and YYREEE (reference sequence). The CDR3 length is 14 residues. This CDR3 is CASSFRDSLMEQYF. For the CDR3, the DNA is TGTGCCAGCAGCTTCCGGGACAGCCTGATGGAGCAGTACTTC.

This chain connects TRBV5-4 to TRBJ2-7, with a weak D call TRBD1 (6 bases). Looked up from germline, CDR1 is SGHNT and CDR2 is YYREEE (reference sequence). Trimming removed 4 bases from V and 1 base from J, with 12 bases in between. The CDR3 is 14 residues long. For the CDR3, the DNA is TGTGCCAGCAGCGACCGGGACATATCCTACGAGCAGTACGTC. This codes for CASSDRDISYEQYV.

The V and J genes are TRBV19 and TRBJ2-2; TRBD2 matches 12 bases. This CDR3 spans 17 amino acids. V gave up 4 bases and J gave up 4 bases; unmatched junction bases: 7. Germline V gene lookup returns CDR1 LNHDA and CDR2 SQIVND (reference sequence). The CDR3 is CASSTQTSGRTTGELFF. The CDR3 coding sequence is TGTGCCAGTAGTACCCAAACTAGCGGGAGGACCACCGGGGAGCTGTTTTTT.

The rearrangement joins TRBV27 to TRBJ2-5, with TRBD2 matching over 13 bases. J lost 5 bases, V lost 6 bases, and 9 bases had no gene match. Germline V gene sequence: CDR1 MNHEY, CDR2 SMNVEV (reference sequence). The CDR3 covers 16 residues. The CDR3 sequence is CASRSGTSGILETQYF. CDR3 DNA sequence: TGTGCCAGCAGATCCGGGACTAGCGGGATCTTGGAGACCCAGTACTTC.